This TCR beta chain stems from a study of radiation and T cells in renal cell carcinoma (TCRdb year 2020). Regarding the study in general: TCR beta sequencing covered some 55 samples in total, comprising some 25 tumors and 27 peripheral blood samples. The final blood draw was performed at 4 weeks after radiation, at the same time as nephrectomy. Across all 50 or so samples, several million unique CDR3 nucleotide sequences encoding approximately 3,000,000 unique CDR3 amino acid sequences were identified.

Following the manufacturer's recommendations, the immunoSEQ kit was used to generate TCR beta libraries from genomic DNA. To prepare libraries, a first multiplex PCR with proprietary primers was run, followed by a second PCR that added unique barcodes, and a bead cleanup was done after each round. Each sample batch included a kit-provided positive control reaction and a negative control reaction. The final libraries were assessed on an Agilent 4200 TapeStation D1000 ScreenTape, pooled by volume, and quantified by qPCR. An Illumina NextSeq500 fitted with a MidOutput 150-cycle cartridge performed the sequencing, running 156 Read1 cycles and 15 Index1 cycles with the kit's custom primers. The pooled library was loaded at 0.75 to 1 pM with a roughly 22% PhiX control spike-in. Under the source paper's analysis protocol: The vendor-processed data were analyzed in R, and a clonotype was defined as all T cells that share the same CDR3 nucleotide sequence. In the clone abundance analyses, frequencies were normalized to the 10,000 most abundant clones in each sample. Public T cell clones, which averaged fewer than five per sample, were removed prior to analysis. A difference in abundance of at least 32-fold between compartments was used to define tumor-enriched and baseline blood-enriched clonotypes. Clonotypes expanded or contracted between blood time points were identified with a beta-binomial differential abundance model. Tumor-blood repertoire similarity was measured with the Baroni-Urbani and Buser coefficient, and group comparisons used two-tailed Wilcoxon tests in R. The clones in this table, taken by TCRdb from immuneACCESS, are in-frame only. Not every clone is retained; where verified, under half of the shortfall comes from an unresolved V gene, and the cause of the rest is unknown. The V and J calls and clone size are taken from that table; D and trimming were inferred from the DNA. The sample table contains around 94,000 clones; only one count was recorded for over 80% of them. Roughly a tenth of the sample lies in the top ten.

What the research found in general, with its limitations: Blood repertoire dynamics were not followed beyond 4 weeks after treatment. No pretreatment tumor biopsies were available, so the baseline intratumoral presence of clonotypes could not be determined. The single-armed trial design could not address effects of radiation dose or scheduling on the TCR repertoire. In blood, the top tumor clonotypes increased between baseline and 2 weeks post-radiation and then shrank by 4 weeks, which suggests that tumor-resident clones expanded only transiently.

Measured from the cysteine to the phenylalanine, the CDR3 is 15 residues long. Only CDR3 DNA is held: 45 bases, read in frame from base 1. Compared with germline, V lacks 3 bases and J lacks 4 bases; bases without a gene match: 4. Sequences SGHVS (CDR1) and FQNEAQ (CDR2) are obtained from the germline V gene. The label giving this sample's time point can be read as: blood 4 weeks post-SBRT, at nephrectomy. The label giving this sample's treatment or condition can be read as: 15 Gy SBRT to primary tumor, nephrectomy 4 weeks later. Samples came from a clinical trial, in which primary renal cell carcinomas received 15 Gy stereotactic body radiation therapy followed by nephrectomy 4 weeks later. To track tumor-enriched clonotypes, serial peripheral blood was sampled from radiation-treated patients at baseline and at 2 weeks and 4 weeks after SBRT. Every patient had renal cell carcinoma of clear cell pathology. The QIAamp DNA Blood Mini Kit (Qiagen) was used to prepare genomic DNA for TCR sequencing. Only samples passing all quality control checks were included in the analyses.

With regard to this clone: Its antigen is not yet known. Per-base qualities were not stored, and no clone one base away is much larger.

The rearranged segments are TRBV7-8 and TRBJ2-1, with 9 bases in between that match TRBD2. The source of this sequence is a man aged 50 to 60 with renal cell carcinoma. This specimen consisted of blood, obtained from a patient whose treatment included radiotherapy and nephrectomy. The CDR3 protein sequence reads: CASSLSGGSYNEQFF. The DNA sequence follows: TGTGCCAGCAGCTTGAGCGGGGGGTCATACAATGAGCAGTTCTTC.